The 29 T cell receptor beta chains reported below all come from one sample, sequenced in a study of blood T cell repertoires in COVID-19. TCRdb keeps only in-frame clones here, not all; method: immunoSEQ multiplex PCR. Of fewer than 300,000 clones in the sample, about nine tenths are singletons; the top ten hold roughly a sixth. Input material: PBMCs or T cells enriched from blood (not recorded which). These receptors all come from a man between 18 and 29 years old who had recovered from COVID-19.

This chain links TRBV29-1 with TRBJ2-3, with a tentative D call TRBD2 (5 bases). The V gene lost 4 bases and the J gene lost 1 base, with 15 bases spanning the gap. CDR3 size: 15 residues. The germline CDR1 and CDR2 sequences are SQVTM and ANQGSEA. This CDR3 is CSVGGLYSGTDTQYF. CDR3 DNA: TGCAGCGTTGGGGGTCTTTATAGCGGCACAGATACGCAGTATTTT.

The chain employs TRBV6-5 and TRBJ1-3; the D gene is possibly TRBD1 (5 bases). Germline assignment: CDR1 MNHEY and CDR2 SVGAGI. Trimming took 4 bases from V and 4 from J, leaving 14 bases between them. The CDR3 sequence is 15 residues long. The CDR3 sequence is CASSFTAGMGNTIYF. The CDR3, as DNA: TGTGCCAGCAGTTTTACGGCAGGGATGGGAAACACCATATATTTT.

This clone has more than one count but fewer than ten. V and J are TRBV4-1 and TRBJ2-7, with 9 bases fitting TRBD2. The length of the CDR3 is 15 residues. The germline gives CDR1 MGHRA, CDR2 YSYEKL. Losses at the gene ends were 1 base for V and 0 bases for J; bases not matched to a gene: 1. This CDR3 is CASSQVAGASYEQYF. CDR3 in DNA: TGCGCCAGCAGCCAAGTAGCGGGGGCCTCCTACGAGCAGTACTTC.

V and J are TRBV19 and TRBJ1-1; 7 positions match TRBD1. This CDR3 is 12 amino acids long. Germline V CDR1 and CDR2: LNHDA, SQIVND (reference sequence). The V segment lost 6 bases and the J segment 3 bases; nucleotides outside the gene matches: 1. The CDR3, as DNA: TGTGCCAGTAGCGACAGGGACACTGAAGCTTTCTTT. Residues: CASSDRDTEAFF.

This clone was counted a few times. This chain uses TRBV5-1 with TRBJ2-7, with a possible D match to TRBD2 (5 bases). The CDR3 extends over 13 amino acids. V was clipped by 1 base and J by 5 bases, with 10 bases between them. In germline, CDR1 is SGHRS, CDR2 YFSETQ. Here the CDR3 DNA reads TGCGCCAGCAGCTTGCGGGGATGGGACGAGCAGTACTTC. Its protein product is CASSLRGWDEQYF.

The V gene is TRBV11-1, the J gene TRBJ1-2; 10 nucleotides line up with TRBD1. The V gene end was trimmed by 4 bases and the J gene end by 7 bases; junction bases not matched to a gene: 9. This CDR3 has 15 amino acids. Germline CDR1 is SGHAT and CDR2 is FQDESV (reference sequence). The CDR3: CASSSRTGGLGGYTF. Here the CDR3 DNA reads TGTGCCAGCAGCTCCCGGACAGGGGGGCTGGGTGGCTACACCTTC.

Remarks on this clone: The junction departs from germline at one end; a sequencing error may be responsible. This CDR3 reads CASSPGTGAAYEQYF. CDR3 nucleotide sequence: TGTGCTAGCAGCCCGGGGACAGGGGCGGCCTACGAGCAGTACTTC. The genes are TRBV7-7 and TRBJ2-7; 10 bases are a match to TRBD1. Germline loops: CDR1 SSHAT, CDR2 FNYEAQ (reference sequence). The CDR3 sequence is 15 residues long.

The chain has TRBV2 and TRBJ1-1; the match to TRBD1 covers 10 bases. The CDR3 spans 15 residues. V lost 5 bases, J lost 3 bases, and 6 bases stayed unmatched. The germline V gene encodes CDR1 SNHLY and CDR2 FYNNEI. The CDR3 DNA sequence: TGTGCCAGCAGTCGGACAGGGGGTAGGGACACTGAAGCTTTCTTT. It encodes CASSRTGGRDTEAFF.

This clone was seen just once. This rearrangement joins TRBV2 to TRBJ2-3, with TRBD2 matching over 8 bases. Trimming at V came to 3 bases and at J to 5 bases, leaving 4 bases not matched to a gene. The germline V gene has CDR1 SNHLY and CDR2 FYNNEI. This CDR3 has 14 residues. The CDR3 DNA follows: TGTGCCAGCAGTGATGGTCTAGCGGGAGATACGCAGTATTTT. Amino acids: CASSDGLAGDTQYF.

The genes are TRBV28 and TRBJ1-5; possibly TRBD1 for D (6 bases). The CDR3 runs to 17 residues. Germline V lookup: CDR1 MDHEN, CDR2 SYDVKM. Trimming removed 6 bases from V and 4 bases from J, with 22 bases in between. The CDR3 region has the DNA TGTGCCAGCAGCAACATAGGACAGTATTTAGAAAATCAGCCCCAGCATTTT. Protein product: CASSNIGQYLENQPQHF.

The V call is TRBV7-9, the J call TRBJ1-1; D unclear. Per the germline V gene, CDR1 is SEHNR and CDR2 is FQNEAQ (reference sequence). The germline V and J ends were trimmed by 2 bases and 1 base, with 14 bases remaining between them. CDR3 length: 16 residues. The CDR3 coding sequence is TGTGCCAGCAGCTTACCCGATTTGCGTGGGAACACTGAAGCTTTCTTT. Translated: CASSLPDLRGNTEAFF.

The V gene is TRBV6-5, the J gene TRBJ2-1; 7 bases agree with TRBD2. V was pared by 7 bases and J by 8 bases, with 11 bases of the junction left unmatched. In germline, CDR1 is MNHEY, CDR2 SVGAGI. The CDR3 length is 14 residues. The CDR3 spells CASTPLGLEYEQFF. Here the CDR3 DNA reads TGTGCCAGCACCCCGCTTGGACTAGAATATGAGCAGTTCTTC.

The chain uses TRBV28 and TRBJ2-4; 7 nucleotides match TRBD2. CDR1 is MDHEN and CDR2 is SYDVKM in the germline V gene. The length of the CDR3 is 16 residues. J gave up 7 bases and V 7 bases, and 16 bases lay outside the gene matches. CDR3 in amino acids: CASIRTAGEPGNIQYF. The CDR3 DNA follows: TGTGCCAGCATCAGAACCGCGGGGGAACCAGGCAACATTCAGTACTTC.

J is TRBJ2-3 and V is TRBV20-1, with D unresolved. This CDR3 comprises 11 residues. V gave up 8 bases and J gave up 6 bases, with 12 bases separating them. From germline, CDR1 is DFQATT and CDR2 SNEGSKA (reference sequence). The CDR3 region has the DNA TGCAGTTCCAGAGCCGGGGATACGCAGTATTTT. It codes for CSSRAGDTQYF.

J is TRBJ2-7 and V is TRBV28; 10 bases fit TRBD2. Trimming took 4 bases from V and 0 from J; bases not matched to a gene: 9. This CDR3 contains 17 residues. Germline values: CDR1 MDHEN, CDR2 SYDVKM. CDR3 sequence reads: CASSSRQREGSSYEQYF. The DNA of the CDR3 is TGTGCCAGCAGTTCCCGCCAGCGGGAGGGGAGCTCCTACGAGCAGTACTTC.

The chain recombines TRBV7-6 with TRBJ2-1; TRBD2 agrees at 9 bases. With 1 base clipped from V and 3 bases from J, the junction kept 13 bases outside the gene matches. Looked up from germline, CDR1 is SGHVS and CDR2 is FNYEAQ. This CDR3 is 19 amino acids long. The CDR3 coding sequence is TGTGCCAGCAGCTTAGAACGGTCTAGCGGGACGAAAATCTACAATGAGCAGTTCTTC. Encoded protein: CASSLERSSGTKIYNEQFF.

CDR3 coding DNA: TGCGCCAGCAGCGGGGGACAGGGGAACTATGGCTACACCTTC. Amino acid sequence: CASSGGQGNYGYTF. This sequence joins TRBV5-1 and TRBJ1-2; 10 bases map to TRBD1. Per germline, CDR1 SGHRS and CDR2 YFSETQ. CDR3 length: 14 amino acids. After removal of 4 bases from V and 2 bases from J, the junction contained 2 bases not matched to a gene.

CDR3: CASSLGPDRAPGNTIYF. In nucleotides, the CDR3 is TGTGCCAGCAGCTTGGGTCCGGACAGGGCCCCTGGAAACACCATATATTTT. This chain uses TRBV11-2 with TRBJ1-3, with 8 positions matching TRBD1. The junction had 9 bases not matched to a gene; V was cut back by 3 bases and J by 2 bases. CDR3 length equals 17 residues. Looked up from germline, CDR1 is SGHAT and CDR2 is FQNNGV.

The V call is TRBV10-3, the J call TRBJ1-4; 7 positions agree with TRBD1. Per the germline V gene, CDR1 is ENHRY and CDR2 is SYGVKD. With V trimmed by 0 bases and J by 7 bases, 11 bases remained unmatched. This CDR3 has 17 residues. The CDR3 coding sequence is TGTGCCATCAGTGAGTCGGTTAAGGGGGCGCGAGGTGAAAAACTGTTTTTT. It is translated as CAISESVKGARGEKLFF.

The chain employs TRBV4-1 and TRBJ2-3; TRBD1 aligns across 10 bases. After removal of 0 bases from V and 3 bases from J, the junction contained 15 bases not matched to a gene. The germline gives CDR1 MGHRA, CDR2 YSYEKL. This CDR3 has 20 amino acids. This CDR3 is CASSQDGTGASLSRTDTQYF. The CDR3 DNA reads as TGCGCCAGCAGCCAAGATGGGACAGGGGCGAGCTTAAGCAGGACAGATACGCAGTATTTT.

This clone was counted once. The genes are TRBV2 and TRBJ2-7; a weak D match, TRBD1 (6 bases). Germline V gene lookup returns CDR1 SNHLY and CDR2 FYNNEI. V was trimmed by 5 bases and J by 6 bases, leaving 8 bases between them. The CDR3 sequence is 11 residues long. The CDR3 DNA is TGTGCCAGCAGTTACAGGGCCGAGCAGTACTTC. Translated: CASSYRAEQYF. Using reference TRBV2 and TRBJ2-7 for the parts outside the CDR3, the full variable domain is EPEVTQTPSHQVTQMGQEVILRCVPISNHLYFYWYRQILGQKVEFLVSFYNNEISEKSEIFDDQFSVERPDGSNFTLKIRSTKLEDSAMYFCASSYRAEQYFGPGTRLTVT.

The sample holds one count of this clone. The chain recombines TRBV5-1 with TRBJ2-2, with 8 bases lining up with TRBD2. CDR3 length equals 15 residues. V dropped 5 bases and J dropped 7; count of bases not matched to a gene: 10. Germline CDR1 is SGHRS and CDR2 is YFSETQ. Written as DNA, the CDR3 is TGCGCCAGCAGGCCCACTAGCGGAGGAGGCGGGGAGCTGTTTTTT. Protein product: CASRPTSGGGGELFF.

The genes are TRBV12-3 or TRBV12-4 and TRBJ1-2, with D hard to call. The V and J ends lost 0 bases and 7 bases respectively, with 9 bases between them. This CDR3 comprises 13 residues. The CDR3, as DNA: TGTGCCAGCAGTTTAGCCGGAGGTCCTGGCTACACCTTC. Residues: CASSLAGGPGYTF.

This chain uses TRBV6-5 with TRBJ1-6; D perhaps matches TRBD1 (6 bases). Germline CDR1 reads MNHEY; CDR2 reads SVGAGI. The CDR3 is made up of 15 amino acids. V dropped 4 bases and J dropped 2 bases, with 9 bases sitting between them. This CDR3 is CASSWTAAYNSPLHF. Here the CDR3 DNA reads TGTGCCAGCAGTTGGACAGCAGCCTATAATTCACCCCTCCACTTT.

The chain couples TRBV7-9 to TRBJ2-5; D perhaps matches TRBD1 (5 bases). The CDR3 is 14 residues long. CDR1 and CDR2 (germline): SEHNR, FQNEAQ (reference sequence). V was pared by 4 bases and J by 4 bases, with 13 bases between. The CDR3 DNA is TGTGCCAGCAGCTCTAGGGGCCCTGGAGAGACCCAGTACTTC. The encoded protein is CASSSRGPGETQYF.

Note on this clone: At one end the junction does not follow the germline gene, possibly because of a read error. V and J are TRBV6-1 and TRBJ2-7; the match to TRBD2 covers 9 bases. CDR1 MNHNS and CDR2 SASEGT come from the germline V gene. The CDR3 extends over 15 amino acids. In nucleotides, the CDR3 is TGTGCCAGCAGTGAGTCCGGGACTAGCTCCCACGAGCAGTACTTC. Protein: CASSESGTSSHEQYF.

This chain connects TRBV4-1 to TRBJ1-1; D not resolved. From germline, CDR1 is MGHRA and CDR2 YSYEKL. Trimming shortened V by 0 bases and J by 7 bases, and 9 bases separated the two germline ends. The CDR3 length is 13 residues. CDR3 sequence (DNA): TGCGCCAGCAGCCAAGATTTAGAACGTGAAGCTTTCTTT. This translates into CASSQDLEREAFF.

The chain recombines TRBV20-1 with TRBJ2-3; unclear D gene. V lost 3 bases and J 0 bases, leaving 13 bases between the germline ends. The CDR3 is 15 amino acids. CDR1 is DFQATT and CDR2 is SNEGSKA in the germline V gene (reference sequence). The CDR3 DNA is TGCAGTGCTAGTAGACTGCCGCCTAGCACAGATACGCAGTATTTT. This translates into CSASRLPPSTDTQYF.

This clone was detected only once. The V and J genes are TRBV2 and TRBJ2-7; D is unclear. The CDR3 contains 14 residues. The V end lost 6 bases, the J end lost 3 bases, and 15 bases lay between the germline ends. Germline V gene data show CDR1 as SNHLY and CDR2 as FYNNEI. The CDR3 region has the DNA TGTGCCAGCAGCCCCTTTGACTCAAACTACGAGCAGTACTTC. Protein: CASSPFDSNYEQYF.